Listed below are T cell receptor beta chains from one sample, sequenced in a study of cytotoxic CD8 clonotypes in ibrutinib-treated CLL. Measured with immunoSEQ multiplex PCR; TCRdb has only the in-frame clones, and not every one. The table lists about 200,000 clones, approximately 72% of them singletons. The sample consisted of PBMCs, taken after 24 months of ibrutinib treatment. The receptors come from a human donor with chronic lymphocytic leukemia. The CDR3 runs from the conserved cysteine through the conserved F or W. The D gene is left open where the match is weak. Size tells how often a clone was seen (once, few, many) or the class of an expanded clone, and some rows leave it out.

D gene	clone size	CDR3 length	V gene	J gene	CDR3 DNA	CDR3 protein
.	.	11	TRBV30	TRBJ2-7	TGTGCCTGGGGGGAATTGCACGAGCAGTACTTC	CAWGELHEQYF
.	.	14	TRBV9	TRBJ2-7	TGTGCCAGCAGCGTAGGGGGGCCCTCCTACGAGCAGTACTTC	CASSVGGPSYEQYF
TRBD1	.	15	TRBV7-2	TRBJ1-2	TGTGCCAGCAGCTTAGACAGGGGGGGTAACTATGGCTACACCTTC	CASSLDRGGNYGYTF
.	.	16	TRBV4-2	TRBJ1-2	TGTGCCAGCAGCCAAGTGAGTGTGGAAACTAACTATGGCTACACCTTC	CASSQVSVETNYGYTF
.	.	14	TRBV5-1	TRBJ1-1	TGCGCCAGCAGCTTGAATTTGGGAGGGAGTGAAGCTTTCTTT	CASSLNLGGSEAFF
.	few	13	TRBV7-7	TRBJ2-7	TGTGCCAGCAGCAACGGATTACTCTACGAGCAGTACTTC	CASSNGLLYEQYF
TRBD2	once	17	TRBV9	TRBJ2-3	TGTGCCAGCAGCGTTGCAACTAGCGGGAGAGGATCAGATACGCAGTATTTT	CASSVATSGRGSDTQYF
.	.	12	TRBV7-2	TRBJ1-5	TGTGCCAGTGGCGGGGTTAGGGTGCCCCAGCATTTT	CASGGVRVPQHF
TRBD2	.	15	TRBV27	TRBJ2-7	TGTGCCAGCAGGTTGACTAGCACCATCGGCTACGAGCAGTACTTC	CASRLTSTIGYEQYF
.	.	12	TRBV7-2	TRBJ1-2	TGTGCCAGCAGCTCTGAGAATCATGGCTACACCTTC	CASSSENHGYTF
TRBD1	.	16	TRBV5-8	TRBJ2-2	TGTGCCAGCAGGAAGGACAGGGGGACCTCCACCGGGGAGCTGTTTTTT	CASRKDRGTSTGELFF
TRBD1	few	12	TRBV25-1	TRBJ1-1	TGTGCCAGCAGTCCAGGGGGAGGTGAAGCTTTCTTT	CASSPGGGEAFF
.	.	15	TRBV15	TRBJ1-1	TGTGCCACCAGCAGAGTCACAGGGTGGGGGACTGAAGCTTTCTTT	CATSRVTGWGTEAFF
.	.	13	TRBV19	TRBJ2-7	TGTGCCAGTAGTATGCAGGTCCGGTTGGAGCAGTACTTC	CASSMQVRLEQYF
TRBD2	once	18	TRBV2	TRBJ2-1	TGTGCCAGCAGTGTTTCGGTCGGCGGGAGTGGGGTCTACAATGAGCAGTTCTTC	CASSVSVGGSGVYNEQFF
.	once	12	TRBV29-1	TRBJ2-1	TGCAGCGAGAGGACGGCGGGCAATGAGCAGTTCTTC	CSERTAGNEQFF
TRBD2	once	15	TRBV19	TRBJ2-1	TGTGCCAGTACCCCTAGCGGGAGGGTCGACAATGAGCAGTTCTTC	CASTPSGRVDNEQFF
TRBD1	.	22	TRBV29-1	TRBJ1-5	TGCAGCGTTGAAGATCGAACATTTGCTTTCCCGGGACAGTGGTATCGCAATCAGCCCCAGCATTTT	CSVEDRTFAFPGQWYRNQPQHF
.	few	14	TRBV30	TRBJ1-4	TGTGCCTGGAGTGTTCGTTGGGGCCGAGAAAAACTGTTTTTT	CAWSVRWGREKLFF
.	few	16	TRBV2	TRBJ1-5	TGTGCCAGCAGTGCCGGACAGACTTATAGCAATCAGCCCCAGCATTTT	CASSAGQTYSNQPQHF
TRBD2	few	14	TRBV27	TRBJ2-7	TGTGCCAGCAGTTCGACTAGCGGGAGCGACGAGCAGTACTTC	CASSSTSGSDEQYF
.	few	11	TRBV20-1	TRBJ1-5	TGCAGTGCGCAAGGGGGTCAGCCCCAGCATTTT	CSAQGGQPQHF
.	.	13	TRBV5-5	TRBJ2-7	TGTGCCAGCAGCTTGGTGGCAGCCTACGAGCAGTACTTC	CASSLVAAYEQYF
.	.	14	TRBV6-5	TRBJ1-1	TGTGCCAGCAGTCATTGGCTGGGAGGGACTGAAGCTTTCTTT	CASSHWLGGTEAFF
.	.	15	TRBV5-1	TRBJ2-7	TGCGCCAGCAGCTTCCGGGGACTGACAACTCCTGAGCAGTACTTC	CASSFRGLTTPEQYF